This T cell receptor beta chain comes out of a study of T-cell memory formation after mild COVID-19. TCRdb passed the 5' RACE reads through MiXCR, listing each CDR3 protein once. The table shows approximately 570,000 distinct CDR3 sequences, with roughly 18% occurring only once. Trimming at V came to 3 bases and at J to 7 bases, leaving 9 bases not matched to a gene. Germline-derived CDR1 and CDR2 are SGDLS and YYNGEE. The CDR3 has 16 amino acids. This clonotype was counted ten times or more. The sequence came from an adult woman who had mild COVID-19 (a few samples of this study predate the infection). Cell type and time point are not known. This sequence joins TRBV9 and TRBJ2-2; 10 nucleotides line up with TRBD1. Sequencing was done on a sample of PBMCs or a T cell subset sorted from them (not recorded which). CDR3 amino acids: CASSGRQGAKVGELFF. The CDR3 DNA is TGTGCCAGCAGCGGGAGACAGGGGGCAAAGGTCGGGGAGCTGTTTTTT.